The clone carrying this T cell receptor beta chain appeared a single time. The entry originates in a study of OX40 agonist ivuxolimab in advanced cancers. Turning to the study itself: The dose of intravenous ivuxolimab that patients received every 2 weeks ranged from 0.01 to 10 mg/kg.

Assay: immunoSEQ multiplex PCR; the TCRdb copy retains only in-frame clones and omits some. The table lists some 47,000 clones, around 80% of them singletons, with about 6.8% in the top ten. Deletions cut 5 bases from V and 5 bases from J, with 11 bases between. The CDR3 is 13 residues long. Germline loops: CDR1 SGHRS, CDR2 YFSETQ. With baseline, cycle 4 day 1, and cycle 7 day 1 as timepoints, blood was sampled. The rearrangement links TRBV5-1 to TRBJ2-1; D is perhaps TRBD2 (6 bases). The sample was CD4+ or CD8+ T cells sorted from blood, taken in a trial of the OX40 agonist ivuxolimab. This TCR derives from an adult with an advanced solid tumor such as melanoma, head and neck, liver or kidney cancer. This CDR3 is CASRYGSNNEQFF. CDR3 coding DNA: TGCGCCAGCAGATACGGGAGCAACAATGAGCAGTTCTTC.